There are many counts of the clone carrying this T cell receptor beta chain. Its antigen remains unidentified. The data were taken from a study of CD8 T cells in ankylosing spondylitis. This CDR3 is 10 amino acids long. V shed 4 bases and J shed 8 bases, with 4 bases lying between them. Germline-derived CDR1 and CDR2 are SGDLS and YYNGEE. A quantitative 5'-RACE method, one with molecular barcodes, was used to make TCR beta libraries. TCRdb used MiXCR to reprocess the 5' RACE reads, holding one entry per CDR3 protein. Found here are 100,000 to 150,000 distinct CDR3 sequences, 15% to 20% of them singletons; the top ten hold around a third. Overall study results and limits: Peripheral blood samples showed relatively rare disease-linked clones, and these clones were CD8+. Reactive arthritis synovial fluid and blood previously showed some of these motif variants. Ankylosing spondylitis blood appeared to be characterized by a TCR beta motif of eight or nine highly homologous variants.

V gene TRBV9 combines with J gene TRBJ2-1; unclear D gene. Sequences were obtained from blood, either unsorted or a sorted T cell fraction (not recorded which). The source is a male donor with ankylosing spondylitis. The CDR3 protein is CASSPDEQFF. DNA of the CDR3: TGTGCCAGCAGCCCGGATGAGCAGTTCTTC. Together with reference TRBV9 and TRBJ2-1, the CDR3 gives the full variable domain: DSGVTQTPKHLITATGQRVTLRCSPRSGDLSVYWYQQSLDQGLQFLIQYYNGEERAKGNILERFSAQQFPDLHSELNLSSLELGDSALYFCASSPDEQFFGPGTRLTVL.